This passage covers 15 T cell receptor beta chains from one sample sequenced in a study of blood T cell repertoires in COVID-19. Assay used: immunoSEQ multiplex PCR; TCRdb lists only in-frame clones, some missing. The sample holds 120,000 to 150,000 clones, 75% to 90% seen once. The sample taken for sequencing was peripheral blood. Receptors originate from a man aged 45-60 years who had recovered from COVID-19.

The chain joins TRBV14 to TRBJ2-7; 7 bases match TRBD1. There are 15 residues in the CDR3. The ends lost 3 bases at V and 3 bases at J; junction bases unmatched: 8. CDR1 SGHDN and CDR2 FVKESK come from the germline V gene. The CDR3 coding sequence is TGTGCCAGCAGCCATACTACGACAGGGATCTACGAGCAGTACTTC. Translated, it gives CASSHTTTGIYEQYF.

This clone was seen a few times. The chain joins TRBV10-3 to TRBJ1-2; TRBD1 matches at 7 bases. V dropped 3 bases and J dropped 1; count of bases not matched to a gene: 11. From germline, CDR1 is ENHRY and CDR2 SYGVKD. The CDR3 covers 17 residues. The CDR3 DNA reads TGTGCCATCAGTGACCCCTCACAGGGGCCGAGTAACTATGGCTACACCTTC. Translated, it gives CAISDPSQGPSNYGYTF.

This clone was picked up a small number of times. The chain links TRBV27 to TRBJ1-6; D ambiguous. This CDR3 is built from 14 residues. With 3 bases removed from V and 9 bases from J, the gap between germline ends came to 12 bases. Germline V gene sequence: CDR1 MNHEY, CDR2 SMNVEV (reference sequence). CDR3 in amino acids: CASSFPGWGSPLHF. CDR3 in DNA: TGTGCCAGCAGTTTCCCGGGATGGGGTTCACCCCTCCACTTT.

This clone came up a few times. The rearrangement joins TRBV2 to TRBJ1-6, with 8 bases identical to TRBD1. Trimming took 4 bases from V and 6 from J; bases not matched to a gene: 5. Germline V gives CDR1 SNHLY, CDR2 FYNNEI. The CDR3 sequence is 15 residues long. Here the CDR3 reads CASSADRAGNSPLHF. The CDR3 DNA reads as TGTGCCAGCAGTGCGGACAGGGCGGGTAATTCACCCCTCCACTTT.

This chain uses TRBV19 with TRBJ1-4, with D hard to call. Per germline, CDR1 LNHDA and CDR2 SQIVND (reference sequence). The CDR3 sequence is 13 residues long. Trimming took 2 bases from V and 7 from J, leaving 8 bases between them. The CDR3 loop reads CASSIRSSEKLFF. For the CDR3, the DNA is TGTGCCAGTAGTATAAGGAGTAGTGAAAAACTGTTTTTT.

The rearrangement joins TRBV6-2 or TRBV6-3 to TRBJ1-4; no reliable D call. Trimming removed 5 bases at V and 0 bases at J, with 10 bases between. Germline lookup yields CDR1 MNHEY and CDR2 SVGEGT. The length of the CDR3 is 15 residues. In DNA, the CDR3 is TGTGCCAGCAGTCACGCCGGGACAACTAATGAAAAACTGTTTTTT. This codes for CASSHAGTTNEKLFF.

CDR3 DNA: TGTGCCAGCAGCCGATCTCGCACCGGGGAGCTGTTTTTT. Its translation is CASSRSRTGELFF. This chain uses TRBV16 with TRBJ2-2; D remains ambiguous. Looked up from germline, CDR1 is KGHSY and CDR2 is FQNENV. Trimming left V 4 bases short and J 4 bases short, with 7 bases between. The CDR3 totals 13 residues.

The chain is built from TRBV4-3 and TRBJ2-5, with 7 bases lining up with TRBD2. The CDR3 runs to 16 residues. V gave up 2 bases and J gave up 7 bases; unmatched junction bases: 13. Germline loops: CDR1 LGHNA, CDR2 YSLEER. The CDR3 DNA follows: TGCGCCAGCAGCCAAAACGGGGGGTCCGGTGCGGGGACCCAGTACTTC. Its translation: CASSQNGGSGAGTQYF.

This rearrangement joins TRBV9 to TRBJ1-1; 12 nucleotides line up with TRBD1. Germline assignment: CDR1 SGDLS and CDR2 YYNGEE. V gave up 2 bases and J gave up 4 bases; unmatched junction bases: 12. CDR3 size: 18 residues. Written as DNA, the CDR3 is TGTGCCAGCAGCGTTACCGGGACAGGGGGCCCAGCCGCCACTGAAGCTTTCTTT. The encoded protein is CASSVTGTGGPAATEAFF.

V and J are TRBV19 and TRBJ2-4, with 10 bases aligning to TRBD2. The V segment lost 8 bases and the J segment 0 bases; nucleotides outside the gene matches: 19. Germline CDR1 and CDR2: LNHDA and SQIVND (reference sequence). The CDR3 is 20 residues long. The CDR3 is CASSPSRGSGGLLAKNIQYF. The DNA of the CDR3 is TGTGCCAGTTCTCCCTCACGGGGTAGCGGGGGGCTATTAGCCAAAAACATTCAGTACTTC.

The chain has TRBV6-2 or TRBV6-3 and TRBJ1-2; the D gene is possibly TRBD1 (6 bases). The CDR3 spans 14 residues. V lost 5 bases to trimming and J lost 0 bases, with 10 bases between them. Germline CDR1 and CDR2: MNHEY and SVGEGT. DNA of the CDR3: TGTGCCAGCAGTGGTGGACAGACTAACTATGGCTACACCTTC. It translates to CASSGGQTNYGYTF.

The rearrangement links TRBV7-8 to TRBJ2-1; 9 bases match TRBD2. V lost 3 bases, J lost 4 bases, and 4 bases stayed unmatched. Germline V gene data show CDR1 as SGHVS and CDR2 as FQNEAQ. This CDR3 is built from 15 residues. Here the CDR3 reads CASSFGLAGYNEQFF. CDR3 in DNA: TGTGCCAGCAGCTTCGGCCTAGCGGGGTACAATGAGCAGTTCTTC.

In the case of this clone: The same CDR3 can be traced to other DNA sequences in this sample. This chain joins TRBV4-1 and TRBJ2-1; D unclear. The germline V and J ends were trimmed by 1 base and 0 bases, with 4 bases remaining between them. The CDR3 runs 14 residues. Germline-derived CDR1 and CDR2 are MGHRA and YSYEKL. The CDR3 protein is CASSQGSSYNEQFF. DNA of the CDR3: TGCGCCAGCAGCCAAGGTAGCTCCTACAATGAGCAGTTCTTC.

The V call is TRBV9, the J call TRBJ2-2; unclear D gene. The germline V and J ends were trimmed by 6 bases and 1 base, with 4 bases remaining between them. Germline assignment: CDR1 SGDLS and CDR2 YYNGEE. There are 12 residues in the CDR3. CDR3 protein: CASNRNTGELFF. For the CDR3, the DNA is TGTGCCAGCAACAGGAACACCGGGGAGCTGTTTTTT.

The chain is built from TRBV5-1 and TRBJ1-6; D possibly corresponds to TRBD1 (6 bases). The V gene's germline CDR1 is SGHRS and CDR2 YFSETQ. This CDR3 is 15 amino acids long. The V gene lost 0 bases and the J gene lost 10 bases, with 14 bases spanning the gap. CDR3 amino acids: CASSLDQGFGSPLHF. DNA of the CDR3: TGCGCCAGCAGCTTGGACCAGGGGTTTGGATCACCCCTCCACTTT.